This T cell receptor beta chain was recorded in a study of CD8+ T cells in alopecia areata. Study background: Those patients who were treated received oral tofacitinib, which was given at 5 to 10 mg twice daily for moderate-to-severe alopecia areata.

Extracted RNA was reverse transcribed into cDNA, the sequencing template. Profiled with immunoSEQ multiplex PCR; TCRdb holds only in-frame clones, not every one. The repertoire holds more than 150,000 clones, with under 60% as singletons. The CDR3 covers 16 residues. Germline V CDR1 and CDR2: SQVTM, ANQGSEA. Trimming at V came to 2 bases and at J to 6 bases, leaving 10 bases not matched to a gene. Of note for this clone: Its antigen is unknown.

Study-wide findings and caveats: Among the top 100, expanded CD8+ clones were significantly decreased by tofacitinib, as was scalp clonality.

Treatment described: oral pan-JAK inhibitor, 5-10 mg twice daily. CD4+ and CD8+ T cells were sorted from PBMCs stained for CD3, CD4 and CD8. The sequences come from CD8+ T cells sorted from blood, collected at week 24, from a patient treated with tofacitinib. The TCR originated in a human donor with alopecia areata. The rearrangement links TRBV29-1 to TRBJ2-2, with 9 bases that match TRBD1. CDR3 sequence reads: CSVEPGTGSGSGELFF. In DNA form, the CDR3 reads TGCAGCGTTGAACCTGGGACAGGGTCGGGTTCCGGGGAGCTGTTTTTT.